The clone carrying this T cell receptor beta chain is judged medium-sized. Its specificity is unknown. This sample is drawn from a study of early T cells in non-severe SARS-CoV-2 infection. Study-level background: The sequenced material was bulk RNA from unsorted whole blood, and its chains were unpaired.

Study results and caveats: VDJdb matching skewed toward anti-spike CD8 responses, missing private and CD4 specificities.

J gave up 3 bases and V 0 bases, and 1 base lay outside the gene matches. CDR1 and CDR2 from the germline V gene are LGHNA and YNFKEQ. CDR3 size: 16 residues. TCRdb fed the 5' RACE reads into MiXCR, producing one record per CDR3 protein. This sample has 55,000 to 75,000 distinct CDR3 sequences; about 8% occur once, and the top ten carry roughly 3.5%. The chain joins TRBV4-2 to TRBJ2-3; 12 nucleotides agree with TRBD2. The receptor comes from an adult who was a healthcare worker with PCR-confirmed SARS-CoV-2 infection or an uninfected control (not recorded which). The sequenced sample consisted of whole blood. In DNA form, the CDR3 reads TGTGCCAGCAGCCAAGATCTAGCGGGAGGGACAGATACGCAGTATTTT. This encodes CASSQDLAGGTDTQYF.